This entry lists 22 T cell receptor beta chains sequenced from one sample in a study of response to subunit inactivated influenza vaccine. One entry per CDR3 protein, called by TCRdb with MiXCR from the RT-PCR reads. The repertoire holds around 540,000 distinct CDR3 sequences, approximately 10% seen once, with roughly 10% in the top ten. The sample here was PBMCs from blood, taken on the day of vaccination. All receptors come from a man aged 45-65 years who received an inactivated influenza vaccine.

The chain employs TRBV15 and TRBJ2-1, with D perhaps given as TRBD1 or TRBD2 (5 bases each). Per the germline V gene, CDR1 is LNHNV and CDR2 is YYDKDF (reference sequence). The CDR3 is 16 amino acids. Trimming removed 0 bases at V and 0 bases at J, with 9 bases between. The CDR3 nucleotides read TGTGCCACCAGCAGAGATGGGGGATTCTCCTACAATGAGCAGTTCTTC. This encodes CATSRDGGFSYNEQFF.

This clonotype was picked up a small number of times. The chain links TRBV18 to TRBJ2-1; D is tentatively TRBD1 or TRBD2 (6 bases each). The CDR3 consists of 16 residues. Germline lookup yields CDR1 KGHSH and CDR2 LQKENI. V dropped 3 bases and J dropped 7 bases, with 19 bases sitting between them. In nucleotides, the CDR3 is TGTGCCAGCTCACCCCCTAGGGGGGTTCTGGTAAATGAGCAGTTCTTC. Protein product: CASSPPRGVLVNEQFF.

This clonotype was counted ten times or more. The chain joins TRBV7-2 to TRBJ2-7, with no clear D. Germline V gene data show CDR1 as SGHTA and CDR2 as FQGNSA. Trimming took off 4 bases at V and 3 bases at J, with 7 bases between the two ends. CDR3 length: 12 amino acids. The CDR3, as DNA: TGTGCCAGCAGCTCACACGGCTACGAGCAGTACTTC. This codes for CASSSHGYEQYF.

This clonotype was recorded many times. The V call is TRBV28, the J call TRBJ2-7; no clear D. V was pared by 4 bases and J by 4 bases, with 8 bases between. The CDR3 has 12 residues. From germline, CDR1 is MDHEN and CDR2 SYDVKM. The CDR3 is CASSSDTYEQYF. The CDR3 DNA sequence: TGTGCCAGCAGTTCTGACACTTACGAGCAGTACTTC.

The rearrangement joins TRBV9 to TRBJ1-3, with unresolved D. The CDR3 runs to 16 residues. From germline, CDR1 is SGDLS and CDR2 YYNGEE. The germline V and J ends were trimmed by 0 bases and 1 base, with 11 bases remaining between them. The DNA of the CDR3 is TGTGCCAGCAGCGTAGCTTCGGGGAGTTCTGGAAACACCATATATTTT. Its protein is CASSVASGSSGNTIYF.

Only a few counts were recorded for this clonotype. V is TRBV10-3 and J is TRBJ2-2, with TRBD2 identical over 7 bases. The junction had 8 bases not matched to a gene; V was cut back by 6 bases and J by 4 bases. CDR1 ENHRY and CDR2 SYGVKD come from the germline V gene. This CDR3 region has 15 residues. The CDR3: CAIREGGSGTGELFF. CDR3 coding DNA: TGTGCCATCAGGGAGGGCGGGAGTGGCACCGGGGAGCTGTTTTTT.

In this sample, this clonotype turned up many times. The J gene is TRBJ2-3, the V gene TRBV7-9, with a tentative D call TRBD2 (5 bases). Germline CDR1 is SEHNR and CDR2 is FQNEAQ (reference sequence). V was clipped by 0 bases and J by 3 bases, with 10 bases between them. The CDR3 spans 15 residues. The CDR3 loop reads CASSLANGGTDTQYF. The CDR3 nucleotides are TGTGCCAGCAGCTTAGCGAACGGAGGTACAGATACGCAGTATTTT.

This clonotype has more than one count but fewer than ten. The chain couples TRBV7-9 to TRBJ1-1; 12 nucleotides match TRBD1. J was trimmed by 5 bases and V by 5 bases; bases with no gene match: 9. The CDR3 loop spans 16 amino acids. CDR1 and CDR2 (germline): SEHNR, FQNEAQ (reference sequence). DNA of the CDR3: TGTGCCAGCAGCCCGGGGGACAGGGGGCTTGGTACTGAAGCTTTCTTT. It is translated as CASSPGDRGLGTEAFF.

This clonotype was recorded many times. This chain links TRBV12-3 or TRBV12-4 with TRBJ1-1, with 7 bases fitting TRBD1. V dropped 5 bases and J dropped 0; count of bases not matched to a gene: 9. The CDR3 has 16 amino acids. The CDR3, as DNA: TGTGCCAGCAGTACAAAGGGGGCCCGAATGAACACTGAAGCTTTCTTT. This translates into CASSTKGARMNTEAFF.

This clonotype was seen more than once but under ten times. V usage is TRBV20-1 and J usage is TRBJ2-7, with a possible D match to TRBD1 (6 bases). This CDR3 spans 13 amino acids. Trimming stripped 6 bases from V and 2 bases from J, with 14 bases between. CDR1 and CDR2 (germline): DFQATT, SNEGSKA (reference sequence). In DNA form, the CDR3 reads TGCAGTGCCTTAGACAGGAGAGCCTACGAGCAGTACTTC. Its protein product is CSALDRRAYEQYF.

This chain joins TRBV7-2 and TRBJ2-7; D ambiguous. The CDR3 is made up of 14 amino acids. Germline V gives CDR1 SGHTA, CDR2 FQGNSA. Trimming took off 1 base at V and 7 bases at J, with 14 bases between the two ends. CDR3 amino acids: CASSLGGSRREQYF. The CDR3 DNA is TGTGCCAGCAGCTTAGGCGGTTCCCGCAGGGAGCAGTACTTC.

This clonotype has more than one count but fewer than ten. V gene TRBV20-1 combines with J gene TRBJ1-2; unclear D gene. Germline values: CDR1 DFQATT, CDR2 SNEGSKA (reference sequence). The CDR3 spans 13 residues. The V end was cut by 6 bases, the J end by 0 bases, with 11 bases between. The chain's CDR3 is CSASTTANYGYTF. The CDR3 DNA sequence: TGCAGTGCCAGTACGACTGCTAACTATGGCTACACCTTC.

The chain uses TRBV24-1 and TRBJ2-7; possibly TRBD1 for D (6 bases). The CDR3 is 13 residues long. The germline V gene encodes CDR1 KGHDR and CDR2 SFDVKD. Trimming shortened V by 9 bases and J by 7 bases, and 18 bases separated the two germline ends. Here the CDR3 reads CATGQTENREQYF. The CDR3 coding sequence is TGTGCCACCGGACAGACCGAGAATCGAGAGCAGTACTTC.

The CDR3 DNA reads TGTGCCAGCAGCGACAGGGTCCTTAAGGGCGAGACCCAGTACTTC. This sequence encodes CASSDRVLKGETQYF. The chain is built from TRBV28 and TRBJ2-5; the match to TRBD1 covers 7 bases. There are 15 residues in the CDR3. V was pared by 6 bases and J by 5 bases, with 12 bases of the junction left unmatched. The germline V gene has CDR1 MDHEN and CDR2 SYDVKM.

CDR3 nucleotides: TGTGCCACCAGTGATGGTCATGAGCAGTTCTTC. Translated: CATSDGHEQFF. The rearrangement uses TRBV24-1 and TRBJ2-1; D gene ambiguous. The germline gives CDR1 KGHDR, CDR2 SFDVKD. Trimming removed 3 bases from V and 8 bases from J, with 4 bases in between. The CDR3 covers 11 residues.

This clonotype has more than one count but fewer than ten. For the CDR3, the DNA is TGTGCCAGCATCTACAGGTACGATAGCAATCAGCCCCAGCATTTT. Translation: CASIYRYDSNQPQHF. The genes are TRBV12-3 or TRBV12-4 and TRBJ1-5; perhaps TRBD1 as D (5 bases). The CDR3 length is 15 residues. V was cut by 7 bases and J by 0 bases, with 13 bases left in between.

V gene TRBV6-5 combines with J gene TRBJ2-1; possibly TRBD2 for D (6 bases). The CDR3 spans 15 residues. The germline V and J ends were trimmed by 0 bases and 3 bases, with 9 bases remaining between them. From germline, CDR1 is MNHEY and CDR2 SVGAGI. CDR3 in DNA: TGTGCCAGCAGTTACTCGCGGGACCTCTACAATGAGCAGTTCTTC. This encodes CASSYSRDLYNEQFF.

V is TRBV5-6 and J is TRBJ1-2; TRBD1 aligns across 7 bases. V was pared by 4 bases and J by 4 bases, with 10 bases of the junction left unmatched. The CDR3 contains 15 residues. Germline V gene data show CDR1 as SGHDT and CDR2 as YYEEEE. The CDR3 nucleotides are TGTGCCAGCAGCGTCGGGACAGTGGTAGGCTATGGCTACACCTTC. This sequence encodes CASSVGTVVGYGYTF.

V gene TRBV15 combines with J gene TRBJ2-7; no clear D gene. CDR1 is LNHNV and CDR2 is YYDKDF in the germline V gene (reference sequence). Trimming took 8 bases from V and 3 from J, leaving 14 bases between them. The CDR3 consists of 13 residues. The CDR3 bases are TGTGCCACCTCTCTGGACGAAATCTACGAGCAGTACTTC. Its protein product is CATSLDEIYEQYF.

The rearrangement joins TRBV20-1 to TRBJ2-5; 9 bases agree with TRBD2. The V segment lost 5 bases and the J segment 2 bases; nucleotides outside the gene matches: 9. CDR1 is DFQATT, CDR2 SNEGSKA, per germline (reference sequence). The CDR3 runs 15 residues. This CDR3 is CSARLAGRSQETQYF. DNA of the CDR3: TGCAGTGCTCGTCTAGCGGGAAGGTCGCAAGAGACCCAGTACTTC.

V and J are TRBV6-5 and TRBJ2-1, with 10 bases identical to TRBD2. CDR1 is MNHEY and CDR2 is SVGAGI in the germline V gene. With V trimmed by 0 bases and J by 9 bases, 5 bases remained unmatched. This CDR3 has 15 residues. Here the CDR3 DNA reads TGTGCCAGCAGTTACTCGTCTAGCGGGGGTTCTGAGCAGTTCTTC. Residues: CASSYSSSGGSEQFF.

The rearrangement links TRBV9 to TRBJ1-5; D is perhaps TRBD1 (5 bases). The CDR3 contains 14 residues. Trimming removed 3 bases at V and 5 bases at J, with 12 bases between. Per germline, CDR1 SGDLS and CDR2 YYNGEE. The DNA of the CDR3 is TGTGCCAGCAGCGCTCAGGGATTCCATCAGCCCCAGCATTTT. It yields the protein CASSAQGFHQPQHF.